Listed below are T cell receptor beta chains from one sample, sequenced in a study of blood T cell repertoires in COVID-19. Profiled with immunoSEQ multiplex PCR; TCRdb holds only in-frame clones, not every one. The sample records approximately 150,000 clones, around 87% being singletons. What was sequenced was peripheral blood. The origin of the receptors is a man aged 50-59 years who had recovered from COVID-19. Each CDR3 is given without its conserved first and last residue. Each record gives: V gene, J gene, CDR3 length, CDR3 protein.

TRBV9	TRBJ2-2	13	ASRGTSGPTGELF
TRBV11-3	TRBJ1-1	12	ASGLTGTNTEAF
TRBV5-1	TRBJ2-7	14	ASSIGTGGSTYEQY
TRBV4-2	TRBJ2-7	12	ASSPRPDSYEQY
TRBV30	TRBJ1-3	12	ALGQGHSGNTIY
TRBV19	TRBJ2-2	9	AVTDTGELF
TRBV5-1	TRBJ1-2	13	ASSSSGGNNYGYT
TRBV14	TRBJ2-5	13	ASSRKTGVFETQY
TRBV19	TRBJ1-1	12	ASSIGTSNTEAF
TRBV6-5	TRBJ1-3	13	ASSYSMGPGNTIY
TRBV7-2	TRBJ1-2	11	ASSNSSNYGYT
TRBV25-1	TRBJ2-3	13	ASSSPEPYTDTQY
TRBV7-9	TRBJ2-7	11	ASSLVNSYEQY
TRBV2	TRBJ2-7	12	ASKKTESSYEQY
TRBV11-2	TRBJ1-6	12	ASSSDRGRSPLH
TRBV29-1	TRBJ1-3	12	SVDRTGSGNTIY
TRBV5-1	TRBJ2-1	12	ASSPEGGENEQF
TRBV7-2	TRBJ2-3	15	ASSSSGGAFRTDTQY
TRBV6-2/TRBV6-3	TRBJ2-7	13	ASSRPGQGAHEQY
TRBV18	TRBJ2-7	13	ASSPPLNRVGEQY
TRBV6-5	TRBJ1-4	14	ASSYSTAGGTEKLF
TRBV5-4	TRBJ2-7	11	ASSRDRTYEQY
TRBV3-1/TRBV3-2	TRBJ2-3	16	ASSQEGRGVTFTDTQY
TRBV5-4	TRBJ2-1	13	ASSLLQALYNEQF
TRBV4-3	TRBJ1-5	12	ASSQGISNQPQH
TRBV5-1	TRBJ1-2	11	ASSFGTIYGYT
TRBV7-8	TRBJ2-5	11	ASSRREGETQY
TRBV9	TRBJ1-2	14	ASSDSHRGANYGYT
TRBV12-5	TRBJ1-2	14	ASGATPGQGVGGYT
TRBV3-1/TRBV3-2	TRBJ2-3	13	ASSQDLSGGYTQY
TRBV7-7	TRBJ2-6	15	ASSPLGPRSGANVLT
TRBV30	TRBJ1-2	10	AWSVDQRGYT
TRBV7-9	TRBJ2-3	16	ASSFEGLAGRSTDTQY
TRBV9	TRBJ2-1	15	ASSGTSGGSNYNEQF
TRBV6-6	TRBJ1-1	11	ASIVGTADEAF
TRBV9	TRBJ1-3	14	ASSVGSQGTGNTIY
TRBV2	TRBJ1-1	15	ASSSGRERIMNTEAF